These 31 T cell receptor beta chains came from one sample sequenced in a study of neurological immune-mediated disorders. A single record per CDR3 protein comes from TCRdb applying MiXCR to the 5' RACE reads. The sample contains around 69,000 distinct CDR3 sequences, roughly 3.2% of which appear only once. The sample consisted of PBMCs. Receptors were obtained from a middle-aged man with multiple sclerosis.

This clonotype occurred many times. The chain has TRBV20-1 and TRBJ2-5; 7 bases are a match to TRBD2. The V gene end was trimmed by 7 bases and the J gene end by 5 bases; junction bases not matched to a gene: 7. Germline assignment: CDR1 DFQATT and CDR2 SNEGSKA (reference sequence). This CDR3 has 12 amino acids. The CDR3: CSGEGNGETQYF. CDR3 DNA: TGCAGTGGGGAGGGGAATGGGGAGACCCAGTACTTC.

This clonotype has at least ten counts. The genes are TRBV3-1 and TRBJ2-7; weak D call: TRBD1 (5 bases). The CDR3 spans 15 residues. Trimming stripped 4 bases from V and 3 bases from J, with 16 bases between. The germline gives CDR1 LGHDT, CDR2 YNNKEL (reference sequence). The CDR3 bases are TGTGCCAGCAGCCCGAGGCAGGGTGAATTCTACGAGCAGTACTTC. Protein sequence: CASSPRQGEFYEQYF.

Ten or more counts support this clonotype. The chain is built from TRBV20-1 and TRBJ2-3; 8 bases line up with TRBD2. This CDR3 has 14 residues. Germline CDR1 DFQATT, CDR2 SNEGSKA (reference sequence). V lost 5 bases and J lost 5; bases outside the gene matches: 9. CDR3 sequence (DNA): TGCAGTGCTTGGGGCGGGGGGCCGAGAGATACGCAGTATTTT. This sequence encodes CSAWGGGPRDTQYF.

The sample holds many counts of this clonotype. The chain links TRBV7-8 to TRBJ1-2, with TRBD1 matching 9 bases. There are 15 residues in the CDR3. The V gene's germline CDR1 is SGHVS and CDR2 FQNEAQ. The junction had 6 bases not matched to a gene; V was cut back by 5 bases and J by 2 bases. The CDR3 DNA reads TGTGCCAGCAGCCTCCGGGACAGGGAAAACTATGGCTACACCTTC. Its translation is CASSLRDRENYGYTF.

This clonotype showed up many times. The rearrangement joins TRBV5-1 to TRBJ2-3, with D hard to call. Per the germline V gene, CDR1 is SGHRS and CDR2 is YFSETQ. V was pared by 0 bases and J by 6 bases, with 14 bases between. This CDR3 has 15 amino acids. The CDR3 bases are TGCGCCAGCAGCTTGGCTGACCCCCTTAGGGATACGCAGTATTTT. Translated: CASSLADPLRDTQYF.

At least ten counts were recorded for this clonotype. This chain connects TRBV3-1 to TRBJ1-4, with D unclear. V was shortened by 2 bases and J by 12 bases, with 7 bases between the two germline ends. The CDR3 is made up of 11 amino acids. Germline CDR1 is LGHDT and CDR2 is YNNKEL (reference sequence). CDR3 residues: CASSQYGELFF. CDR3 DNA: TGTGCCAGCAGCCAATATGGCGAACTGTTTTTT.

About this clonotype itself: A much larger clone sits a single nucleotide away, making a read error possible. The V gene is TRBV5-1, the J gene TRBJ2-7, with TRBD1 identical over 9 bases. The CDR3 runs 16 residues. Germline lookup yields CDR1 SGHRS and CDR2 YFSETQ. V was clipped by 4 bases and J by 2 bases; unmatched bases: 10. In DNA form, the CDR3 reads TGCGCCAGCAGCCCCCAGGGACAGGGAGTGACCTACGAGCAGTACTTC. Amino acids: CASSPQGQGVTYEQYF.

This clonotype was counted between two and nine times. The CDR3 region is CASSLSRTVNTGELFF. CDR3 DNA: TGTGCCAGTAGTCTCTCAAGGACGGTGAACACCGGGGAGCTGTTTTTT. This chain links TRBV19 with TRBJ2-2; D unresolved. The CDR3 totals 16 residues. The V gene lost 5 bases and the J gene lost 1 base, with 14 bases spanning the gap. Germline loops: CDR1 LNHDA, CDR2 SQIVND (reference sequence).

For this clonotype: This may arise from a read error, as a much more abundant clone is one base away. The V and J genes are TRBV18 and TRBJ1-4; weak D call: TRBD1 (6 bases). V shed 4 bases and J shed 8 bases, with 14 bases lying between them. CDR1 and CDR2 (germline): KGHSH, LQKENI. The length of the CDR3 is 14 residues. CDR3: CASSHRAGVEKLFF. DNA for the CDR3: TGTGCCAGCTCACACAGGGCAGGGGTCGAAAAACTGTTTTTT.

This clonotype came up many times. This chain uses TRBV7-9 with TRBJ1-4; 7 bases match TRBD1. The CDR3 covers 17 residues. From germline, CDR1 is SEHNR and CDR2 FQNEAQ (reference sequence). The V segment lost 5 bases and the J segment 6 bases; nucleotides outside the gene matches: 15. The CDR3 coding sequence is TGTGCCAGCAGCCCTGGCTGGTCGGGACAGAAGGATGAAAAACTGTTTTTT. Amino acid sequence: CASSPGWSGQKDEKLFF.

In this sample, this clonotype turned up many times. The chain employs TRBV5-8 and TRBJ2-6, with 10 bases lining up with TRBD1. Trimming took 5 bases from V and 4 from J; bases not matched to a gene: 12. From germline, CDR1 is SGHTS and CDR2 YDEGEE. There are 18 residues in the CDR3. The CDR3 sequence is CASSWPGQGPSGANVLTF. For the CDR3, the DNA is TGTGCCAGCAGTTGGCCGGGACAGGGGCCCTCCGGGGCCAACGTCCTGACTTTC.

Ten or more counts support this clonotype. The chain links TRBV3-1 to TRBJ1-1; a weak D match, TRBD1 (5 bases). The CDR3 runs 15 residues. Germline assignment: CDR1 LGHDT and CDR2 YNNKEL (reference sequence). Trimming pared 6 bases from V and 4 bases from J, leaving 18 bases between. CDR3 in amino acids: CASRPLQDGLTEAFF. The CDR3 DNA is TGTGCCAGCAGACCCCTACAGGACGGGCTCACTGAAGCTTTCTTT.

In its sample, this clonotype was seen many times. The chain uses TRBV7-2 and TRBJ1-5; D is unclear. The CDR3 runs 15 residues. With 3 bases removed from V and 0 bases from J, the gap between germline ends came to 9 bases. CDR1 and CDR2 (germline): SGHTA, FQGNSA. CDR3 bases: TGTGCCAGCAGCTTCAAGGCTGATAGCAATCAGCCCCAGCATTTT. Translated, it gives CASSFKADSNQPQHF.

Ten or more counts support this clonotype. This chain connects TRBV3-1 to TRBJ2-1; D unresolved. Germline-derived CDR1 and CDR2 are LGHDT and YNNKEL (reference sequence). The CDR3 runs 17 residues. The V end lost 4 bases, the J end lost 0 bases, and 16 bases lay between the germline ends. The CDR3 spells CASSLGSNWNSYNEQFF. As DNA, the CDR3 is TGTGCCAGCAGCCTGGGCTCTAACTGGAACTCCTACAATGAGCAGTTCTTC.

This clonotype was seen many times. The V call is TRBV20-1, the J call TRBJ1-3; D perhaps matches TRBD1 (5 bases). Germline assignment: CDR1 DFQATT and CDR2 SNEGSKA (reference sequence). The V end was cut by 4 bases, the J end by 0 bases, with 13 bases between. This CDR3 contains 15 residues. The CDR3 DNA reads as TGCAGTGCTAACATCGGCGGGGGCTCTGGAAACACCATATATTTT. This gives the protein CSANIGGGSGNTIYF.

The sample holds many counts of this clonotype. This chain joins TRBV6-5 and TRBJ1-1, with TRBD1 matching 7 bases. The germline CDR1 and CDR2 sequences are MNHEY and SVGAGI. V shed 5 bases, J shed 7 bases, and the junction held 7 bases outside the gene matches. CDR3 length: 13 amino acids. This chain's CDR3 is CASSRKRTGEAFF. CDR3 DNA: TGTGCCAGCAGTCGAAAACGGACAGGTGAAGCTTTCTTT.

This clonotype was counted between two and nine times. One junction end does not reproduce the germline sequence, and a read error may be involved. This CDR3 reads CSDRDTGDTEAFF. DNA of the CDR3: TGCAGTGATAGAGATACGGGGGACACTGAAGCTTTCTTT. The rearrangement uses TRBV20-1 and TRBJ1-1; D possibly corresponds to TRBD1 (5 bases). The CDR3 is made up of 13 amino acids. Germline V gene data show CDR1 as DFQATT and CDR2 as SNEGSKA (reference sequence).

This clonotype was observed at least ten times. The chain recombines TRBV20-1 with TRBJ2-5, with TRBD1 as a possible D gene (6 bases). Germline values: CDR1 DFQATT, CDR2 SNEGSKA (reference sequence). The ends were cut back, 5 bases at V and 1 base at J, with 11 bases in the middle. There are 13 residues in the CDR3. The DNA of the CDR3 is TGCAGTGCTCCCCAGGGGTCCCAAGAGACCCAGTACTTC. Translating gives CSAPQGSQETQYF.

This clonotype has at least ten counts. The rearrangement uses TRBV20-1 and TRBJ1-1; D remains unclear. Germline V gene sequence: CDR1 DFQATT, CDR2 SNEGSKA (reference sequence). Trimming shortened V by 1 base and J by 1 base, and 16 bases separated the two germline ends. CDR3 length: 16 amino acids. CDR3 bases: TGCAGTGCTAGAGGGGCGGGCATCCGAGGGAACACTGAAGCTTTCTTT. Its translation is CSARGAGIRGNTEAFF.

This clonotype was recorded many times. V usage is TRBV7-9 and J usage is TRBJ1-4; D not resolved. The V end lost 5 bases, the J end lost 4 bases, and 11 bases lay between the germline ends. CDR1 is SEHNR and CDR2 is FQNEAQ in the germline V gene (reference sequence). This CDR3 spans 14 amino acids. The CDR3 protein is CASSQDGYNEKLFF. The CDR3 DNA is TGTGCCAGCAGCCAAGACGGTTATAATGAAAAACTGTTTTTT.

This clonotype was detected many times. V usage is TRBV29-1 and J usage is TRBJ1-2; TRBD1 matches 10 bases. The CDR3 has 12 amino acids. Trimming cost V 8 bases and J 7 bases; bases outside gene matches: 7. The germline V gene encodes CDR1 SQVTM and CDR2 ANQGSEA. Here the CDR3 reads CSSWTGGFGYTF. Here the CDR3 DNA reads TGCAGCTCCTGGACAGGGGGTTTTGGCTACACCTTC. The full variable domain, completed using reference TRBV29-1 and TRBJ1-2, is SAVISQKPSRDICQRGTSLTIQCQVDSQVTMMFWYRQQPGQSLTLIATANQGSEATYESGFVIDKFPISRPNLTFSTLTVSNMSPEDSSIYLCSSWTGGFGYTFGSGTRLTVV.

This clonotype was counted at least ten times. CDR3 amino acids: CASSLASGIGEETQYF. CDR3 sequence (DNA): TGCGCCAGCAGCTTGGCCTCGGGGATCGGGGAAGAGACCCAGTACTTC. V is TRBV5-1 and J is TRBJ2-5; TRBD2 might be the D (5 bases). There are 16 residues in the CDR3. Trimming left V 0 bases short and J 3 bases short, with 15 bases between. The germline V gene has CDR1 SGHRS and CDR2 YFSETQ.

This clonotype showed up many times. The rearrangement joins TRBV6-5 to TRBJ1-1; 7 nucleotides align to TRBD1. CDR1 is MNHEY and CDR2 is SVGAGI in the germline V gene. Trimming cost V 6 bases and J 0 bases; bases outside gene matches: 4. The CDR3 has 14 amino acids. Here the CDR3 reads CASRTTGMNTEAFF. The CDR3 DNA reads as TGTGCCAGCAGAACGACAGGGATGAACACTGAAGCTTTCTTT.

At least ten counts were recorded for this clonotype. The rearrangement links TRBV5-1 to TRBJ2-7; 8 nucleotides align to TRBD2. V lost 1 base and J lost 0; bases outside the gene matches: 9. The CDR3 is made up of 17 amino acids. Germline V gene data show CDR1 as SGHRS and CDR2 as YFSETQ. CDR3 coding DNA: TGCGCCAGCAGCTTGACGTTAGCGGGAACGAGCTCCTACGAGCAGTACTTC. Protein sequence: CASSLTLAGTSSYEQYF. The variable domain in full, with the rest retrieved from reference TRBV5-1 and TRBJ2-7, is KAGVTQTPRYLIKTRGQQVTLSCSPISGHRSVSWYQQTPGQGLQFLFEYFSETQRNKGNFPGRFSGRQFSNSRSEMNVSTLELGDSALYLCASSLTLAGTSSYEQYFGPGTRLTVT.

This clonotype was counted at least ten times. The chain links TRBV7-9 to TRBJ2-7; possible D gene TRBD1, 5 bases. The CDR3 has 13 amino acids. Per the germline V gene, CDR1 is SEHNR and CDR2 is FQNEAQ (reference sequence). V gave up 4 bases and J gave up 5 bases, with 12 bases separating them. Here the CDR3 reads CASSSLGLDEQYF. DNA for the CDR3: TGTGCCAGCAGCTCATTGGGGCTCGACGAGCAGTACTTC.

This clonotype appeared many times. A read error is possible here, since a much larger clone lies one base away. This rearrangement joins TRBV5-1 to TRBJ1-1; no clear D. V lost 1 base, J lost 0 bases, and 4 bases lay in between. The CDR3 covers 13 residues. Looked up from germline, CDR1 is SGHRS and CDR2 is YFSETQ. The CDR3 loop reads CASSLTVNTEAFF. In nucleotides, the CDR3 is TGCGCCAGCAGCTTGACAGTGAACACTGAAGCTTTCTTT.

Ten or more counts support this clonotype. CDR3 sequence: CSATGLAGGTGELFF. The CDR3 nucleotides are TGCAGTGCTACGGGACTAGCGGGGGGCACCGGGGAGCTGTTTTTT. The V and J genes are TRBV20-1 and TRBJ2-2; TRBD2 agrees at 15 bases. CDR3 size: 15 residues. The V and J ends lost 4 bases and 4 bases, in that order; junction bases with no gene match: 1. From germline, CDR1 is DFQATT and CDR2 SNEGSKA (reference sequence).

In regard to this clonotype: A much larger clone is a single base away; this may be a read error. The chain combines TRBV24-1 with TRBJ2-1; no clear D. Germline assignment: CDR1 KGHDR and CDR2 SFDVKD. There are 14 residues in the CDR3. The germline V and J ends were trimmed by 7 bases and 0 bases, with 9 bases remaining between them. CDR3 DNA sequence: TGTGCCACCAGCCAGGCCAGCTCCTACAATGAGCAGTTCTTC. Its translation is CATSQASSYNEQFF.

This clonotype was picked up many times. V usage is TRBV2 and J usage is TRBJ1-5; the match to TRBD1 covers 11 bases. The CDR3 extends over 15 amino acids. Trimming removed 5 bases from V and 6 bases from J; junction bases left unmatched: 6. Germline V CDR1 and CDR2: SNHLY, FYNNEI. The CDR3 is CASSSDRGQSQPQHF. For the CDR3, the DNA is TGTGCCAGCAGTTCGGACAGGGGGCAGAGTCAGCCCCAGCATTTT. Combining the CDR3 with reference TRBV2 and TRBJ1-5 gives the whole variable domain EPEVTQTPSHQVTQMGQEVILRCVPISNHLYFYWYRQILGQKVEFLVSFYNNEISEKSEIFDDQFSVERPDGSNFTLKIRSTKLEDSAMYFCASSSDRGQSQPQHFGDGTRLSIL.

In this sample, this clonotype turned up many times. J is TRBJ1-1 and V is TRBV2, with D possibly TRBD1 on 5 matching bases. The CDR3 extends over 14 amino acids. Trimming took off 5 bases at V and 4 bases at J, with 14 bases between the two ends. CDR1 and CDR2 from the germline V gene are SNHLY and FYNNEI. CDR3 in amino acids: CASSPKGRGTEAFF. CDR3 sequence (DNA): TGTGCCAGCAGTCCAAAGGGACGGGGCACTGAAGCTTTCTTT.

This clonotype was seen at least ten times. The chain links TRBV5-1 to TRBJ2-7; perhaps TRBD1 as D (6 bases). The V end lost 4 bases, the J end lost 2 bases, and 22 bases lay between the germline ends. This CDR3 spans 17 amino acids. In germline, CDR1 is SGHRS, CDR2 YFSETQ. The CDR3 coding sequence is TGCGCCAGCAGCAAACGGGACATCGAACCTTTACCCTACGAGCAGTACTTC. Translating gives CASSKRDIEPLPYEQYF. Complete variable domain (other parts from reference TRBV5-1 and TRBJ2-7): KAGVTQTPRYLIKTRGQQVTLSCSPISGHRSVSWYQQTPGQGLQFLFEYFSETQRNKGNFPGRFSGRQFSNSRSEMNVSTLELGDSALYLCASSKRDIEPLPYEQYFGPGTRLTVT.